These 27 T cell receptor beta chains were all obtained from the same sample, sequenced in a study of blood T cell repertoires in COVID-19. The data were produced by immunoSEQ multiplex PCR, yet TCRdb's version contains in-frame clones alone and is incomplete. The profile shows some 20,000 clones, 86% of them singletons. Sequenced sample: peripheral blood. These receptors all stem from a human donor in a cohort sampled during active COVID-19.

The chain carries TRBV27 and TRBJ2-7; 8 bases line up with TRBD1. Trimming removed 3 bases from V and 2 bases from J; junction bases left unmatched: 3. Germline values: CDR1 MNHEY, CDR2 SMNVEV (reference sequence). The CDR3 contains 14 residues. CDR3 coding DNA: TGTGCCAGCAGTTTCGGACAGGGAACCTACGAGCAGTACTTC. Amino acid sequence: CASSFGQGTYEQYF.

The chain carries TRBV28 and TRBJ2-1; 7 positions match TRBD2. The V segment lost 10 bases and the J segment 7 bases; nucleotides outside the gene matches: 4. Germline V lookup: CDR1 MDHEN, CDR2 SYDVKM. The CDR3 loop spans 11 amino acids. This CDR3 reads CATLAANEQFF. The CDR3 DNA sequence: TGTGCCACCCTAGCGGCTAATGAGCAGTTCTTC.

The chain uses TRBV6-2 or TRBV6-3 and TRBJ2-5; 7 bases line up with TRBD1. V lost 4 bases, J lost 7 bases, and 9 bases stayed unmatched. CDR1 and CDR2 (germline): MNHEY, SVGEGT. This CDR3 is 14 amino acids long. In nucleotides, the CDR3 is TGTGCCAGCAGTTGGGACAGTACCACTGGGACCCAGTACTTC. Translation gives CASSWDSTTGTQYF.

In nucleotides, the CDR3 is TGTGCCAGCAGCTTACCCCTAGCGGGAGCGAACACCGGGGAGCTGTTTTTT. Translated: CASSLPLAGANTGELFF. This chain uses TRBV7-8 with TRBJ2-2; 10 nucleotides line up with TRBD2. There are 17 residues in the CDR3. The germline CDR1 and CDR2 sequences are SGHVS and FQNEAQ. The junction had 3 bases not matched to a gene; V was cut back by 2 bases and J by 0 bases.

This clone was detected a few times. V is TRBV6-1 and J is TRBJ1-5; the D is unclear. Germline loops: CDR1 MNHNS, CDR2 SASEGT. The CDR3 is 15 residues long. Between the trimmed V and J ends, which lost 1 base and 7 bases, there was a span of 14 bases. This CDR3 is CASSEGEGGGQPQHF. The CDR3 region has the DNA TGTGCCAGCAGTGAAGGGGAGGGCGGAGGACAGCCCCAGCATTTT.

The chain has TRBV9 and TRBJ2-1; 8 nucleotides agree with TRBD2. This CDR3 is 15 amino acids long. Germline trimming cut 5 bases from V and 5 bases from J; bases unmatched to any gene: 9. Germline loops: CDR1 SGDLS, CDR2 YYNGEE. The DNA for the CDR3 is TGTGCCAGCAGTGACCGCGGGAGGCGGGACAATGAGCAGTTCTTC. Its protein is CASSDRGRRDNEQFF.

The chain links TRBV6-6 to TRBJ1-1; D unclear. The CDR3 totals 14 residues. Per germline, CDR1 MNHNY and CDR2 SVGAGI (reference sequence). The V end lost 2 bases, the J end lost 1 base, and 8 bases lay between the germline ends. The CDR3 sequence: CASSYPETNTEAFF. The CDR3 bases are TGTGCCAGCAGTTACCCGGAGACGAACACTGAAGCTTTCTTT.

This clone was seen just once. This chain connects TRBV7-6 to TRBJ2-1; 7 bases fit TRBD1. The CDR3 has 15 amino acids. Unmatched junction bases numbered 6, after V lost 1 base and J lost 6 bases. From germline, CDR1 is SGHVS and CDR2 FNYEAQ. The CDR3 sequence is CASSLGTGQGNEQFF. DNA of the CDR3: TGTGCCAGCAGCTTAGGGACAGGTCAAGGCAATGAGCAGTTCTTC.

This clone was detected only once. The rearrangement uses TRBV5-1 and TRBJ2-1, with a weak D call TRBD1 (6 bases). The germline V gene encodes CDR1 SGHRS and CDR2 YFSETQ. Trimming pared 2 bases from V and 5 bases from J, leaving 11 bases between. The CDR3 consists of 14 residues. The CDR3: CASSFTGSNNEQFF. The DNA of the CDR3 is TGCGCCAGCAGCTTTACAGGGTCGAACAATGAGCAGTTCTTC.

This chain links TRBV5-1 with TRBJ2-2, with D possibly TRBD1 on 6 matching bases. CDR3 length: 14 amino acids. V was trimmed by 0 bases and J by 6 bases, leaving 9 bases between them. Germline loops: CDR1 SGHRS, CDR2 YFSETQ. CDR3 coding DNA: TGCGCCAGCAGCTTGGCACAGGGTGCCGGGGAGCTGTTTTTT. Its protein product is CASSLAQGAGELFF.

The V gene is TRBV18, the J gene TRBJ2-1; 14 bases are a match to TRBD2. CDR1 KGHSH and CDR2 LQKENI come from the germline V gene. The CDR3 totals 15 residues. Unmatched junction bases numbered 5, after V lost 4 bases and J lost 9 bases. CDR3 sequence reads: CASSQTSGRAGEQFF. The CDR3 DNA reads TGTGCCAGCTCACAGACTAGCGGGAGGGCCGGTGAGCAGTTCTTC.

This chain links TRBV27 with TRBJ2-5, with a possible D match to TRBD2 (5 bases). The V and J ends lost 5 bases and 5 bases respectively, with 18 bases between them. The CDR3 totals 15 residues. The germline CDR1 and CDR2 sequences are MNHEY and SMNVEV (reference sequence). The CDR3 nucleotides read TGTGCCAGCAGTCCTCGTCAAGGGCCGGGGGAGACCCAGTACTTC. It translates to CASSPRQGPGETQYF.

The rearrangement joins TRBV29-1 to TRBJ2-7, with 10 bases lining up with TRBD2. J gave up 0 bases and V 0 bases, and 8 bases lay outside the gene matches. The CDR3 spans 17 residues. CDR1 SQVTM and CDR2 ANQGSEA come from the germline V gene. CDR3: CSVEDRWTSGSSYEQYF. The CDR3 bases are TGCAGCGTTGAAGATCGCTGGACTAGCGGAAGCTCCTACGAGCAGTACTTC.

The CDR3 bases are TGTGCCAGCAGGGGGGGGGACAGGGCGGACGAGCAGTACTTC. Its protein is CASRGGDRADEQYF. The chain links TRBV2 to TRBJ2-7; 9 bases match TRBD1. This CDR3 is 14 amino acids long. V was clipped by 6 bases and J by 5 bases; unmatched bases: 8. Germline assignment: CDR1 SNHLY and CDR2 FYNNEI.

Remarks on this clone: Compared with germline, one end of the junction differs, possibly owing to a read error. The V and J genes are TRBV19 and TRBJ2-1, with D possibly TRBD2 on 5 matching bases. The length of the CDR3 is 15 residues. The V gene's germline CDR1 is LNHDA and CDR2 SQIVND (reference sequence). The CDR3 DNA follows: TGTGCCAGTAGTCTAGACCCGGGATCCTACAATGAGCAGTTCTTC. Protein: CASSLDPGSYNEQFF.

DNA of the CDR3: TGTGCCAGCAGCCTACAAGAGACAGGCGCCGGGCAAGTAGGCTACACCTTC. Its protein product is CASSLQETGAGQVGYTF. V and J are TRBV7-2 and TRBJ1-2, with D perhaps TRBD1 (6 bases). The CDR3 contains 17 residues. Trimming left V 5 bases short and J 8 bases short, with 27 bases between. In germline, CDR1 is SGHTA, CDR2 FQGNSA.

In DNA, the CDR3 is TGTGCCAGCAGCTTAGCGTACGGAGGGAGTGGAGGCTACACCTTC. Its translation: CASSLAYGGSGGYTF. The chain recombines TRBV7-9 with TRBJ1-2; D is ambiguous. Per germline, CDR1 SEHNR and CDR2 FQNEAQ (reference sequence). Trimming removed 0 bases from V and 8 bases from J, with 16 bases in between. The CDR3 totals 15 residues.

The DNA of the CDR3 is TGTGCCAGCAGCTTGCGGGGAACCGGGGAGCTGTTTTTT. Translating gives CASSLRGTGELFF. The chain carries TRBV7-3 and TRBJ2-2, with a possible D match to TRBD2 (6 bases). The germline V and J ends were trimmed by 3 bases and 5 bases, with 7 bases remaining between them. Per germline, CDR1 SGHTA and CDR2 FQGTGA. The CDR3 runs 13 residues.

The chain joins TRBV4-1 to TRBJ2-1; 7 bases match TRBD2. The germline CDR1 and CDR2 sequences are MGHRA and YSYEKL. The CDR3 runs to 17 residues. Trimming cost V 0 bases and J 5 bases; bases outside gene matches: 10. In nucleotides, the CDR3 is TGCGCCAGCAGCCAAGAAACGTCGGGAGGAGTTAACAATGAGCAGTTCTTC. Protein product: CASSQETSGGVNNEQFF.

V usage is TRBV5-6 and J usage is TRBJ2-3, with 8 nucleotides matching TRBD1. The V and J ends lost 6 bases and 6 bases, in that order; junction bases with no gene match: 12. The V gene's germline CDR1 is SGHDT and CDR2 YYEEEE. The CDR3 length is 15 residues. The CDR3 coding sequence is TGTGCCAGCAACGAGGGAGACAGGGGTCCGGATACGCAGTATTTT. This encodes CASNEGDRGPDTQYF.

V usage is TRBV27 and J usage is TRBJ1-6; D may be TRBD1 (5 bases). CDR1 is MNHEY, CDR2 SMNVEV, per germline (reference sequence). The CDR3 loop spans 16 amino acids. Deletions cut 6 bases from V and 8 bases from J, with 20 bases between. The CDR3 spells CASRGGLGDRHSPLHF. The CDR3 coding sequence is TGTGCCAGCAGGGGGGGGTTGGGGGATCGTCATTCACCCCTCCACTTT.

The CDR3 DNA follows: TGTGCCAGCAGCGTAGCGCAGGGAGGGTACACTGAAGCTTTCTTT. Encoded protein: CASSVAQGGYTEAFF. The chain links TRBV9 to TRBJ1-1; D possibly corresponds to TRBD1 (5 bases). Deletions cut 0 bases from V and 3 bases from J, with 12 bases between. The CDR3 extends over 15 amino acids. From germline, CDR1 is SGDLS and CDR2 YYNGEE.

The sample holds one count of this clone. The chain has TRBV5-1 and TRBJ2-3, with a possible D match to TRBD2 (6 bases). Germline V CDR1 and CDR2: SGHRS, YFSETQ. CDR3 size: 16 residues. Trimming shortened V by 1 base and J by 4 bases, and 16 bases separated the two germline ends. This CDR3 is CASSLTLPGVADTQYF. The CDR3, as DNA: TGCGCCAGCAGCTTGACCCTTCCGGGGGTAGCAGATACGCAGTATTTT.

The chain couples TRBV27 to TRBJ2-7; D is possibly TRBD2 (6 bases). Germline CDR1 and CDR2: MNHEY and SMNVEV (reference sequence). The ends were cut back, 3 bases at V and 6 bases at J, with 15 bases in the middle. The CDR3 has 14 residues. In nucleotides, the CDR3 is TGTGCCAGCAGTTTGTTCGGAGGGGTGGCCGAGCAGTACTTC. As protein: CASSLFGGVAEQYF.

This clone was picked up a small number of times. The chain uses TRBV10-3 and TRBJ1-3; 7 nucleotides match TRBD1. The CDR3 is made up of 15 amino acids. V shed 6 bases, J shed 1 base, and the junction held 6 bases outside the gene matches. Per germline, CDR1 ENHRY and CDR2 SYGVKD. CDR3 residues: CAIRRQGHSGNTIYF. CDR3 nucleotide sequence: TGTGCCATCAGGAGACAGGGACATTCTGGAAACACCATATATTTT.

The rearrangement joins TRBV19 to TRBJ2-1; 7 nucleotides line up with TRBD2. Germline V gives CDR1 LNHDA, CDR2 SQIVND (reference sequence). The CDR3 has 15 amino acids. V lost 7 bases to trimming and J lost 1 base; unmatched junction nucleotides: 7. The CDR3, as DNA: TGTGCCAGTAACCCCGCGGGAGAGTCCTACAATGAGCAGTTCTTC. It encodes CASNPAGESYNEQFF.

CDR3 bases: TGTGCCTGGAGTGTTGGGGCAGGAAGATATAGCAATCAGCCCCAGCATTTT. Its protein product is CAWSVGAGRYSNQPQHF. The chain joins TRBV30 to TRBJ1-5; TRBD1 is a possible D gene (5 bases). V was clipped by 0 bases and J by 0 bases, with 15 bases between them. Looked up from germline, CDR1 is GTSNPN and CDR2 is SVGIG (reference sequence). The CDR3 sequence is 17 residues long.